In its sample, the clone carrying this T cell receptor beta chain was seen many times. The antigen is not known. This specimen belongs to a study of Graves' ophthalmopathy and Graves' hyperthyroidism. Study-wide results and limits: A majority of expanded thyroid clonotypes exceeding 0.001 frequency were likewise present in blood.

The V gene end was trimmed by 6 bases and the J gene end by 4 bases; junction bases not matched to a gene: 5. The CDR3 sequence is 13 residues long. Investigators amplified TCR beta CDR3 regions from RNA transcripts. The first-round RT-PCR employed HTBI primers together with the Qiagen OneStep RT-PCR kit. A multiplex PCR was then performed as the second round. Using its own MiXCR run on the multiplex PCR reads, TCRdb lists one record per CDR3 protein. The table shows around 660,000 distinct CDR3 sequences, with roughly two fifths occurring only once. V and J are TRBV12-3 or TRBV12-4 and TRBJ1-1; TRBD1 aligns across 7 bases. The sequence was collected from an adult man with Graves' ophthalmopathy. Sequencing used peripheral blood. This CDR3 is CASSRQGGTEAFF. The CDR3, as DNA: TGTGCCAGCAGCCGACAGGGTGGCACTGAAGCTTTCTTT.